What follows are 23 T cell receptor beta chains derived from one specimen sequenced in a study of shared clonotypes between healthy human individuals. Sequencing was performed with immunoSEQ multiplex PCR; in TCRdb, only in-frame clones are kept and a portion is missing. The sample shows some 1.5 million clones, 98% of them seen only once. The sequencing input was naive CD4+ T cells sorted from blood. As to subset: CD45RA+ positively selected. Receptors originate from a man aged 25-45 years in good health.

In DNA form, the CDR3 reads TGTGCCAGCAGCCCTAATTGGTTTAATCAGCCCCAGCATTTT. Translating gives CASSPNWFNQPQHF. The chain has TRBV25-1 and TRBJ1-5; D remains ambiguous. CDR3 size: 14 residues. V was shortened by 6 bases and J by 4 bases, with 13 bases between the two germline ends. Germline CDR1 and CDR2: MGHDK and SYGVNS.

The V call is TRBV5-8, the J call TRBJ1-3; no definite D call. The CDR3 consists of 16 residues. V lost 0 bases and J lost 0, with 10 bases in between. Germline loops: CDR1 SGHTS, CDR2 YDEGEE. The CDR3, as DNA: TGTGCCAGCAGCTTGGTAGGCCTTATCTCTGGAAACACCATATATTTT. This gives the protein CASSLVGLISGNTIYF.

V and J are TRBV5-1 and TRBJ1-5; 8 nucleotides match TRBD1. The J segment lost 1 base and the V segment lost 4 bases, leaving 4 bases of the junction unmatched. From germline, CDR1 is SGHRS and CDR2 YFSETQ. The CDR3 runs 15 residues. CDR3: CASSPTGGSNQPQHF. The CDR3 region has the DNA TGCGCCAGCAGCCCCACAGGGGGGAGCAATCAGCCCCAGCATTTT.

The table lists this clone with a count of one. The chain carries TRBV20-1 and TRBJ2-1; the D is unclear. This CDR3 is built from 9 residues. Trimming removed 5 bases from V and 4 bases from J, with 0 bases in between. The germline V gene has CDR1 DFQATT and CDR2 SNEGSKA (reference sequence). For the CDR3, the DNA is TGCAGTGCTTACAATGAGCAGTTCTTC. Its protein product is CSAYNEQFF.

The CDR3: CAIVGGAEAFF. The CDR3 DNA sequence: TGTGCCATTGTGGGGGGGGCTGAAGCTTTCTTT. This chain links TRBV10-3 with TRBJ1-1, with D possibly matching TRBD1 (5 bases). The germline CDR1 and CDR2 sequences are ENHRY and SYGVKD. V lost 9 bases and J 6 bases, leaving 11 bases between the germline ends. CDR3 size: 11 residues.

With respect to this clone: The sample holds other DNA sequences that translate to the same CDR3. Written as DNA, the CDR3 is TGTGCCAGCTCACCTACAGGGTACTATGGCTACACCTTC. Translation gives CASSPTGYYGYTF. The rearrangement uses TRBV18 and TRBJ1-2, with a weak D call TRBD1 (6 bases). Deletions cut 3 bases from V and 3 bases from J, with 8 bases between. CDR1 KGHSH and CDR2 LQKENI come from the germline V gene. CDR3 length: 13 residues.

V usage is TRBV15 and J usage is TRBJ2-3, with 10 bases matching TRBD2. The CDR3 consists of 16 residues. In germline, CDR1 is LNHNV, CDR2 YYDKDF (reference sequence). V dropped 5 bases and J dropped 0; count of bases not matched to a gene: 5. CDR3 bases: TGTGCCACCAGCCGCTTGACTAGCGGGAGCACAGATACGCAGTATTTT. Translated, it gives CATSRLTSGSTDTQYF.

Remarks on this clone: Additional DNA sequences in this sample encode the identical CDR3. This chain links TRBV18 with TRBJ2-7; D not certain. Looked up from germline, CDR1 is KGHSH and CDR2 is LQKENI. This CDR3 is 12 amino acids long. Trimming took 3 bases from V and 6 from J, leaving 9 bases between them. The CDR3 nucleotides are TGTGCCAGCTCACCGAAGGGTCCCGAGCAGTACTTC. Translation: CASSPKGPEQYF.

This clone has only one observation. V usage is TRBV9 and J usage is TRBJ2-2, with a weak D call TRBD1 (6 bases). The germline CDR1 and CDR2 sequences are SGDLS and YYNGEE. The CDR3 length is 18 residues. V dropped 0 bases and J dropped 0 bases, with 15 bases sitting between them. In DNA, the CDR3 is TGTGCCAGCAGCGTAGCCCGGCGTACAGGGCCGAACACCGGGGAGCTGTTTTTT. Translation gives CASSVARRTGPNTGELFF.

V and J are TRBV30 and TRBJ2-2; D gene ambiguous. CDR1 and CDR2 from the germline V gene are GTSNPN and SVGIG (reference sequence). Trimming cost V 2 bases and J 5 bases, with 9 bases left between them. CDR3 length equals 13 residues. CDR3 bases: TGTGCCTGGAGTTTACAAGGAACCGGGGAGCTGTTTTTT. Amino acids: CAWSLQGTGELFF.

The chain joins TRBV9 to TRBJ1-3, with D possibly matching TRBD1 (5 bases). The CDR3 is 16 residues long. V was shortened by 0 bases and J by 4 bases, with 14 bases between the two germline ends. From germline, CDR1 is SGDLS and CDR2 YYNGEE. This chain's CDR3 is CASSVDGQGGGNTIYF. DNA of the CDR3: TGTGCCAGCAGCGTAGATGGCCAGGGAGGAGGAAACACCATATATTTT.

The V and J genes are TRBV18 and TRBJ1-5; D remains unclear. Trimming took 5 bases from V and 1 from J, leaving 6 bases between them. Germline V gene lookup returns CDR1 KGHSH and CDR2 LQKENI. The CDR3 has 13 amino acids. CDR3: CASSSESNQPQHF. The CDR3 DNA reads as TGTGCCAGCTCAAGCGAAAGCAATCAGCCCCAGCATTTT.

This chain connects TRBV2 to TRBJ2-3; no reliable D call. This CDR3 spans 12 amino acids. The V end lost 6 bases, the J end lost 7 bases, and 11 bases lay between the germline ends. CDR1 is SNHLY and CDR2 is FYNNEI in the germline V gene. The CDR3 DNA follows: TGTGCCAGCAGGCCAACAGTTTATACGCAGTATTTT. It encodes CASRPTVYTQYF.

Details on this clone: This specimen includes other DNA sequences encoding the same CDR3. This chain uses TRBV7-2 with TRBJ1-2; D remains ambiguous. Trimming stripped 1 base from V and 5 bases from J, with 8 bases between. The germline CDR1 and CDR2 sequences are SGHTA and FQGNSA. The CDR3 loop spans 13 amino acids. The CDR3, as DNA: TGTGCCAGCAGCTTAGGACGGCCTTATGGCTACACCTTC. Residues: CASSLGRPYGYTF.

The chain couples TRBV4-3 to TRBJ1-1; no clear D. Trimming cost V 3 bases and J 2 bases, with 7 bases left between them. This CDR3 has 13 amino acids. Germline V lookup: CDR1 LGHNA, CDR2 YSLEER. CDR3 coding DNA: TGCGCCAGCAGCCACAACATTAACACTGAAGCTTTCTTT. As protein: CASSHNINTEAFF.

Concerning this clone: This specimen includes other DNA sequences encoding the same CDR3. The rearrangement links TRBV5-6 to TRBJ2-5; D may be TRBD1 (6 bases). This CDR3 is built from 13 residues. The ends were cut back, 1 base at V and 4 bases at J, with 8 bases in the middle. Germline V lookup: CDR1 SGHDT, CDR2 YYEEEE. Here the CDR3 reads CASSLSGVETQYF. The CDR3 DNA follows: TGTGCCAGCAGCTTGTCAGGGGTAGAGACCCAGTACTTC. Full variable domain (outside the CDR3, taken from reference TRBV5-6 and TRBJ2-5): DAGVTQSPTHLIKTRGQQVTLRCSPKSGHDTVSWYQQALGQGPQFIFQYYEEEERQRGNFPDRFSGHQFPNYSSELNVNALLLGDSALYLCASSLSGVETQYFGPGTRLLVL.

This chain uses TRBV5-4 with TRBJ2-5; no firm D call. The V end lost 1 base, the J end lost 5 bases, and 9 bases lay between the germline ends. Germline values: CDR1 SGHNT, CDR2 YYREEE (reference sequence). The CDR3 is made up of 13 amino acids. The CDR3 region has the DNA TGTGCCAGCAGCTTGCAGGCTCCGGAGACCCAGTACTTC. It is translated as CASSLQAPETQYF.

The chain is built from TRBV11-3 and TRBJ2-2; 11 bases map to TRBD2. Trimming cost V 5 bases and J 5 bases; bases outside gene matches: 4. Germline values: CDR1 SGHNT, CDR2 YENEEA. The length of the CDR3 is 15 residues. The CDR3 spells CASSGTSGRTGELFF. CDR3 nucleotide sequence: TGTGCCAGCAGCGGGACTAGCGGAAGGACCGGGGAGCTGTTTTTT.

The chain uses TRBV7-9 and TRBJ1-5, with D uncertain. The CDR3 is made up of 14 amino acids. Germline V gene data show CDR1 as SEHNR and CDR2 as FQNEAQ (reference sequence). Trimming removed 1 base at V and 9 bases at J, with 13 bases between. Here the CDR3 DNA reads TGTGCCAGCAGCTTAGGCCCGCCGTTTTTGCCCCAGCATTTT. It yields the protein CASSLGPPFLPQHF.

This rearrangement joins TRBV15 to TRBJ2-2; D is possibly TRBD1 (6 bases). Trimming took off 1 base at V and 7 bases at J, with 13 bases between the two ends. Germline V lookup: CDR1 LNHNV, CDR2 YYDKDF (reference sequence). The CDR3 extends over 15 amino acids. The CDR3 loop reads CATSRVGARDGELFF. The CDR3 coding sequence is TGTGCCACCAGCAGAGTGGGGGCACGCGACGGGGAGCTGTTTTTT.

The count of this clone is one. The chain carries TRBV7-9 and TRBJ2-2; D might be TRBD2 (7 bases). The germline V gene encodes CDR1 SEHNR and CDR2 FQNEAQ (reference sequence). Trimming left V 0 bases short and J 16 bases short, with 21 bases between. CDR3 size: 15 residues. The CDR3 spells CASSLAQPGPRGAFF. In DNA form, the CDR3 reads TGTGCCAGCAGCTTAGCCCAACCCGGGCCCCGGGGGGCGTTTTTT.

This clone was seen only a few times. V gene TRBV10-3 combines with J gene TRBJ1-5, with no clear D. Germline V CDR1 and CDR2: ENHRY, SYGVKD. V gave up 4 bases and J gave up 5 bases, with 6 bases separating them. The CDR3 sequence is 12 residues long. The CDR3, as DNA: TGTGCCATCAGTGGATACGATCAGCCCCAGCATTTT. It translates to CAISGYDQPQHF.

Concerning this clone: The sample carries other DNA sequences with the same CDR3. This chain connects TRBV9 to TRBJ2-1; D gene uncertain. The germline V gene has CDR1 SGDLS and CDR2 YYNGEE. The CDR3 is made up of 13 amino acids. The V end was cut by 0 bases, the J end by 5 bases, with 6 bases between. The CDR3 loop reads CASSVAGNNEQFF. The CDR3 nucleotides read TGTGCCAGCAGCGTAGCCGGCAACAATGAGCAGTTCTTC.